This TCR beta chain was found in a study of cytomegalovirus exposure and HLA in healthy donors (TCRdb year 2017). As for the study more broadly: In an earlier analysis of under 600 of the donors, about 270 Gb of sequence data and 120 million or so unique TCR beta sequences from 180 million or so T cells were reported. Roughly 300 gigabases of sequencing data and 70 million to 85 million unique TCR sequences were included in an early release covering around 650 HLA-typed donors. Donor age, sex, ethnicity and CMV serostatus were compiled alongside the repertoire data. In a later genetic analysis, genome-wide SNP genotypes for 398 of the 666 donors were used, and that subset was treated as a discovery cohort. The number of donors typed differed by locus, with about 629-630 for A, B, C, DRB1 and DQB1, around 560 for DQA1, some 570 for DPA1, and around 430 for DPB1. A later analysis re-analyzed previously published TCR beta repertoires from about 600 donors and added high-resolution HLA genotyping to study TCR occurrence patterns. Because of strong linkage in the cohort, roughly 5 DR-DQ haplotypes were treated as single units for association and clustering. The later analysis used no new phenotypic data to find candidate immune exposures, relying instead on TCR beta sequences and their occurrence across donors. To decide whether each TCR beta V gene segment behaved as functional or pseudogenic, an earlier analysis of fewer than 750 of the donors relied on high-throughput TCR beta sequencing. Every discovery cohort repertoire had been produced on one sequencing platform. Among the roughly 430 genotyped donors, about 83% belonged to the genetic ancestry cluster associated with self-reported Caucasian donors. To predict cytomegalovirus infection status, the study combined high-throughput TCR immunosequencing, statistical association of individual TCRs with disease status, and machine learning. The study profiled the T cell repertoires of under 700 subjects by immunosequencing and related them to cytomegalovirus serostatus. Among about 390 genotyped donors of the cohort, an average of roughly 240,000 unique TCR beta nucleotide sequences were sequenced per donor, around 20% of them non-productive. A separate validation cohort of 100 to 150 different subjects was used in addition to the 666-subject first cohort. The study aimed to test whether cataloging public T cell receptors could reveal signatures of past pathogen exposure. HLA typing covered class I and class II loci at four-digit resolution. Findings and caveats that apply to the study as a whole: In an earlier analysis of more than 450 of the donors, most TCR beta V segments were observed in productive rearrangements about 87% or about 30% of the time, broadly matching IMGT annotations. Compared with equally common non-associated chains, HLA-associated TCR beta chains in a later analysis were more clonally expanded and had lower generation probabilities. Cytomegalovirus status was reported to be diagnosed by the classifier with high specificity and sensitivity in both the original and validation cohorts. Most TCR sequences were seen in very few donors, while some public TCRs were found in many individuals. In a later analysis, several top co-occurrence clusters were reported to appear linked to parvovirus B19, influenza, CMV and Epstein-Barr virus. HLA typing was unavailable for some donors at each locus, so association tests used only the typed subset. A further reported finding was that TCR beta sequences accurately predicted the HLA-A and HLA-B alleles for most subjects in the first cohort. The authors suggested that the approach could potentially be generalized to other disease states and immunological phenotypes. Assigning TCR associations to individual alleles was difficult when HLA alleles, especially DR and DQ, strongly co-occurred. The 87-base-pair reads could not distinguish some IMGT-functional V segments, including TRBV6-2 and TRBV6-3, so those segments were excluded. A group of highly shared sequence variants was considered likely to be a technical artifact of the sequencing pipeline. Roughly uniform sequencing depth across donors was assumed in presence/absence analyses, although this assumption may not hold. Because counts were too low, 15 to 20 rarely observed V segments, including chromosome 9 orphons, were excluded from the earlier analysis of fewer than 650 of the donors. At a false discovery rate of 0.05, a later analysis linked 16,000 or so TCR beta sequences to specific HLA alleles. The study gave a list of more than 150 TCR beta chains associated with cytomegalovirus. In a later genetic analysis, fewer N-insertions in productive TCRs were reported among donors in an Asian-associated ancestry cluster than the approximately 630-donor mean. In a later analysis, most CMV-associated TCR beta chains were found to appear HLA-restricted, with HLA associations seemingly driven largely by CMV exposure. The cohort was sequenced for TCR beta chains only, and without alpha or paired-chain data the features that could be detected were limited. For the cohort, immune exposure information was limited to CMV serostatus. In vitro tests confirmed that three of the cytomegalovirus-associated TCR beta chains recognize cytomegalovirus antigens. In a later genetic analysis, a missense DCLRE1C variant was associated with V-gene and J-gene trimming of TCR beta chains, and the association was replicated in an independent cohort. Linkage disequilibrium might explain the correlated functional status among segregating V segments, but an unknown experimental factor could not be ruled out. In a later analysis, the rate of TCR association differed among HLA loci, with DRB1 alleles having the most associated TCRs and HLA-C alleles having the fewest.

The protocol used for the library was the immunoSEQ multiplex PCR assay. The multiplex PCR relied on a mix of 60 forward primers for TCR Vbeta segments and 13 reverse primers for TCR Jbeta segments. The CDR3 region of rearranged TCR beta genes was amplified from genomic DNA by a multiplex PCR assay. Amplified TCR beta libraries were sequenced as 87-base-pair reads on the Illumina HiSeq System. The original pipeline was this. Across the 666 repertoires, a later analysis counted roughly 84 million unique TCR beta chains, some 11 million of which were shared by at least two donors. Raw reads were error-corrected and collapsed into unique sequences with a nearest-neighbor algorithm that merged closely related sequences to remove PCR and sequencing errors. V, D and J gene segments were assigned by aligning CDR3 sequences to IMGT reference sequences. For a sequence to be retained, at least a six-nucleotide match to both a V gene segment and a J gene segment was required. Rearrangements were called productive when the CDR3 lacked stop codons and stayed in frame with V and J; all others were non-productive. Following IMGT convention, CDR3 was defined as the stretch from the second conserved V-encoded cysteine to the conserved J-encoded phenylalanine. Sequences without an unambiguous match to a single V gene segment were excluded from the earlier analysis of 500 to 700 of the donors. In an earlier analysis of several hundred of the donors, V segments were called functional above 56.7% productive rearrangements and were called segregating when the between-donor standard deviation exceeded 5%. A statistical classification framework was built to diagnose cytomegalovirus status from the catalog of TCR beta chain sequences. A later analysis assigned V and J genes by comparing TCR nucleotide sequences with IMGT/GENE-DB human TR gene sequences. In a later analysis, CDR3 sequences and most-parsimonious VDJ recombination scenarios were assigned using the TCRdist pipeline. A later analysis defined each TCR beta chain by its CDR3 amino acid sequence plus V-gene family, and excluded reads lacking a unique V-gene family. In a later analysis, 500 to 700 highly shared, low-generation-probability nucleotide sequences were removed to address suspected cross-contamination and a sequencing artifact. In a later analysis, a clonal expansion index was calculated for each public chain from normalized within-repertoire ranks of inferred template counts. In a later analysis, generation probabilities were computed with a VDJ recombination model fitted to out-of-frame rearrangements, and the resulting probabilities were checked against IGoR. In a later analysis, hypergeometric tests were used to score TCR-TCR, TCR-HLA and TCR-CMV co-occurrence, with a repertoire-size bias correction applied to TCR pairs. To estimate false discovery rates, a later analysis permuted the HLA or CMV assignments 20 times. In a later analysis, co-occurring TCRs were grouped using DBSCAN, with TCRdist sequence similarity added in when clustering inside HLA-allele-positive subsets. Co-occurrence clustering excluded repertoires with fewer than 30,000 or more than 120,000 public chains, plus five with anomalous nucleotide sharing. Entries here come from immuneACCESS through TCRdb and include only in-frame sequences with V and J called. Some clones fail to appear in such tables; in the studies checked, an unresolved V gene covers under half of the shortfall, and the cause of the remainder is unknown. V and J calls and clone size are copied from that table; D and trimming were computed from the DNA. Present in this sample are roughly 150,000 clones, almost 80% of which were seen just once. Of the sample, 9.7% falls within the top ten clones.

Reading the germline V gene gives CDR1 SGHDT and CDR2 YYEEEE. V and J are truncated by 5 bases and 8 bases respectively, leaving an intervening sequence of 13 bases. Measured from the cysteine to the phenylalanine, the CDR3 is 12 residues long. Only the CDR3 portion is preserved as DNA: 36 bases, with reading frame beginning at the first base. Regarding this clone: The antigen it binds to is not known. The sample holds no much larger clone one base away, and base qualities are not on file.

The cohort was made up of about 610 healthy bone marrow donors. At the time of sampling, every cohort member was nominally healthy, though immune exposures that went unrecorded were likely present. The donor tested CMV seropositive and was one of the 289 seropositive cohort members. Each donor provided a peripheral blood sample, and peripheral blood mononuclear cells were used for TCR beta sequencing. Genomic DNA extraction from the blood cell samples was performed with the Qiagen DNeasy Blood Extraction Kit. The sequencing sample was made of PBMCs. The TCR was taken from a man aged 18 to 29 in good health and CMV-seropositive. This receptor chain uses TRBV5-6 and TRBJ1-2; a weak D assignment points to TRBD1 (6 bases agree). The DNA sequence reads TGTGCCAGCAGACTGGGAGGGGGAGGCTACACCTTC. This yields the protein CASRLGGGGYTF.